The T cell receptor (beta chain) described here comes from a study of beta chain features in type 1 diabetes. A word on this clone: This specimen includes other DNA sequences encoding the same CDR3.

As every portion of the isolated RNA was reverse transcribed, the sequencing read expressed TCRB transcripts. Naive, central memory and regulatory T cell samples yielded some 3.9 million reads on average. Generated by immunoSEQ multiplex PCR, the TCRdb table keeps only in-frame clones and is missing some. The table includes around 300,000 clones, approximately 10% detected once. The receptor was derived from a woman younger than 45 in good health. The sequencing sample was made of naive CD4+ T cells from blood.

This CDR3 reads CASSLSYNEQFF. The CDR3 DNA sequence: TGTGCCAGCAGTTTATCATACAATGAGCAGTTCTTC. This chain joins TRBV28 and TRBJ2-1; D remains unclear. Germline CDR1 is MDHEN and CDR2 is SYDVKM. This CDR3 contains 12 residues. Deletions cut 1 base from V and 4 bases from J, with 2 bases between.